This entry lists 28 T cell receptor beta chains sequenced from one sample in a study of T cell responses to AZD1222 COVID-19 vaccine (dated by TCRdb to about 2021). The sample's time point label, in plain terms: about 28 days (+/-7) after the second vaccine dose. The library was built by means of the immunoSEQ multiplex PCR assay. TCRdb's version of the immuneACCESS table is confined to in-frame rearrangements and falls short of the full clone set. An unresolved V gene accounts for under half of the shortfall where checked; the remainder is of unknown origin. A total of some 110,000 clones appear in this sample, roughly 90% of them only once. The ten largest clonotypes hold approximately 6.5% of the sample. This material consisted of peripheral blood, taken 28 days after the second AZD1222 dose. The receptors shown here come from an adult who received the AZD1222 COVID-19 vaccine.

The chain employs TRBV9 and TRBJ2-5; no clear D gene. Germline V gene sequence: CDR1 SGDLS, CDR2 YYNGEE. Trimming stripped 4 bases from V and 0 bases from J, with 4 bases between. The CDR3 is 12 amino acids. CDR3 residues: CASSPDQETQYF. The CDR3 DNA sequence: TGTGCCAGCAGCCCCGACCAAGAGACCCAGTACTTC. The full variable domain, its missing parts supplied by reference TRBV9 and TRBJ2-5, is DSGVTQTPKHLITATGQRVTLRCSPRSGDLSVYWYQQSLDQGLQFLIQYYNGEERAKGNILERFSAQQFPDLHSELNLSSLELGDSALYFCASSPDQETQYFGPGTRLLVL.

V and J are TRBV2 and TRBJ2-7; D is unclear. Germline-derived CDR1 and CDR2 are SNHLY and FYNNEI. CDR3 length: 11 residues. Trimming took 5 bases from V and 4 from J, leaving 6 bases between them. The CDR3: CASSWQYEQYF. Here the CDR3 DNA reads TGTGCCAGCAGTTGGCAGTACGAGCAGTACTTC.

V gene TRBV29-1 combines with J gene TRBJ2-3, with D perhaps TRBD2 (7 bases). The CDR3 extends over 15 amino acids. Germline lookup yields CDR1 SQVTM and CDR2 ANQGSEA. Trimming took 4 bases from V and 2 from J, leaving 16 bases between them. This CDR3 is CSVGFAGAFTDTQYF. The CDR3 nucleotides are TGCAGCGTTGGTTTCGCGGGGGCGTTCACAGATACGCAGTATTTT.

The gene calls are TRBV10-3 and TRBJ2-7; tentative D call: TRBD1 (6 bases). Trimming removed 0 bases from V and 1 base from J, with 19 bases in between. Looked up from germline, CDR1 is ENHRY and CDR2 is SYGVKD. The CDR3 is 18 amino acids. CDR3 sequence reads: CAISESKGQGNRSYEQYF. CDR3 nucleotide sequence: TGTGCCATCAGTGAGTCAAAAGGGCAGGGGAACAGATCCTACGAGCAGTACTTC.

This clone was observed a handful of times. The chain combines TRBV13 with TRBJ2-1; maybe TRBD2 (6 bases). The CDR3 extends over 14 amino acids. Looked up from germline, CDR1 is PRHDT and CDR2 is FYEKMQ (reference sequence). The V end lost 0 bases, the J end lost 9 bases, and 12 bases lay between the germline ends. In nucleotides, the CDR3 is TGTGCCAGCAGCTTAGGGCTAGCGTCCAGTGAGCAGTTCTTC. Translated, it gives CASSLGLASSEQFF.

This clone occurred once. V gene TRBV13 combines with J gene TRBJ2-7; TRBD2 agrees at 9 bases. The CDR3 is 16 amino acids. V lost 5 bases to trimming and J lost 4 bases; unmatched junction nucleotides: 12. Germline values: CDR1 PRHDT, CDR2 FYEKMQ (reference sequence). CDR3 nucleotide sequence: TGTGCCAGCAGCCCCCCCTTAGCGGGAGCCCCTTACGAGCAGTACTTC. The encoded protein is CASSPPLAGAPYEQYF.

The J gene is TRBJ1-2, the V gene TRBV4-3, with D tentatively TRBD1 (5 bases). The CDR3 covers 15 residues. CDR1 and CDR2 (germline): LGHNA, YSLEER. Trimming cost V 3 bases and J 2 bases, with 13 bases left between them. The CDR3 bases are TGCGCCAGCAGCCAGACCCGGAGGGGAAACTATGGCTACACCTTC. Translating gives CASSQTRRGNYGYTF.

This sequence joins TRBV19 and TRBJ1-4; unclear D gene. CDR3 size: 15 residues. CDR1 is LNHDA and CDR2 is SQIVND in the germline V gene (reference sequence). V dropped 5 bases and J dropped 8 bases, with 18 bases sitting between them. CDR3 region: CASSAQDGLQEKLFF. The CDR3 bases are TGTGCCAGTAGTGCTCAGGACGGGCTTCAGGAAAAACTGTTTTTT.

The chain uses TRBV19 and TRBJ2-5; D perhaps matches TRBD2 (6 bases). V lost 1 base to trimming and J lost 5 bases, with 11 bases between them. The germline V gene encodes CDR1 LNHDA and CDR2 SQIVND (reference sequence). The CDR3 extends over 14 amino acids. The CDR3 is CASSIGGVTETQYF. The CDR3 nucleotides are TGTGCCAGTAGTATAGGGGGGGTTACGGAGACCCAGTACTTC.

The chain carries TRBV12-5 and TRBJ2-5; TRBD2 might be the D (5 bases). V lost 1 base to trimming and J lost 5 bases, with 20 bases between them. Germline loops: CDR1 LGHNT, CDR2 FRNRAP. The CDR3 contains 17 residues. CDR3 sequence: CASGLDQMGVVGETQYF. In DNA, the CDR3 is TGTGCTAGTGGTTTGGACCAAATGGGAGTGGTCGGGGAGACCCAGTACTTC.

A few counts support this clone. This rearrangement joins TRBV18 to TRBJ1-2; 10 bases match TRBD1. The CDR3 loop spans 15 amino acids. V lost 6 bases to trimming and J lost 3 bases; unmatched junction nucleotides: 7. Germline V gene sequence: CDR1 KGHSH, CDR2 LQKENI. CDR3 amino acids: CASSADRGPDYGYTF. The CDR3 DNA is TGTGCCAGCTCCGCAGACAGGGGGCCGGACTATGGCTACACCTTC.

The CDR3: CASSLRGEERFTEAFF. In DNA, the CDR3 is TGTGCCAGCAGCTTACGGGGGGAAGAGAGGTTCACTGAAGCTTTCTTT. The V call is TRBV11-1, the J call TRBJ1-1; D perhaps matches TRBD1 (5 bases). The CDR3 consists of 16 residues. In germline, CDR1 is SGHAT, CDR2 FQDESV (reference sequence). V lost 2 bases and J 4 bases, leaving 17 bases between the germline ends.

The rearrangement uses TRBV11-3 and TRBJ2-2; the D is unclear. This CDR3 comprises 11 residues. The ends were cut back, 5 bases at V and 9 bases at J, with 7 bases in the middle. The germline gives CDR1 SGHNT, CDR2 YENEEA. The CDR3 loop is CASSPDRELFF. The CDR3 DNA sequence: TGTGCCAGCAGCCCCGACAGGGAGCTGTTTTTT.

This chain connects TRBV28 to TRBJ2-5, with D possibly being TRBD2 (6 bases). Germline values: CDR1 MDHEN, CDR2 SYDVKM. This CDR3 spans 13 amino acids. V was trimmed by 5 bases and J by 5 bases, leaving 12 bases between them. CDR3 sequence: CASSQPGTETQYF. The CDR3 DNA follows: TGTGCCAGCAGTCAACCCGGGACTGAGACCCAGTACTTC.

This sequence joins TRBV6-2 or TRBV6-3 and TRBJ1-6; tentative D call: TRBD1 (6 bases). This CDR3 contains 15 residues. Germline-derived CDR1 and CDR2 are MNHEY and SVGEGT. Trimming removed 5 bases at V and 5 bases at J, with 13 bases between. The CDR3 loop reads CASSEDSINNSPLHF. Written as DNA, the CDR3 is TGTGCCAGCAGTGAGGACAGTATTAATAATTCACCCCTCCACTTT.

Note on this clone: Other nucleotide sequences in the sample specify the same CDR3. This chain's CDR3 is CASSVGGGSPLHF. The CDR3 DNA reads as TGTGCCAGCAGCGTAGGGGGAGGCTCACCCCTCCACTTT. The J gene is TRBJ1-6, the V gene TRBV9; D is undetermined. Between the trimmed V and J ends, which lost 0 bases and 10 bases, there was a span of 8 bases. This CDR3 is 13 amino acids long. Germline assignment: CDR1 SGDLS and CDR2 YYNGEE.

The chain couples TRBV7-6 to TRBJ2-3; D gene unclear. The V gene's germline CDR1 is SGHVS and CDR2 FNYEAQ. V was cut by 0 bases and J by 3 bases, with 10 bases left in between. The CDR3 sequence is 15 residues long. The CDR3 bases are TGTGCCAGCAGCTTAGCTAGTTATGGGACAGATACGCAGTATTTT. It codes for CASSLASYGTDTQYF.

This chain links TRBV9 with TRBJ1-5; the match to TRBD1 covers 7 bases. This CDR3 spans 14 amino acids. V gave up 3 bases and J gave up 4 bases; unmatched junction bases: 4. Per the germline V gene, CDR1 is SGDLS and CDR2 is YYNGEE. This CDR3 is CASSAGTANQPQHF. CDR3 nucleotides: TGTGCCAGCAGCGCCGGGACAGCTAATCAGCCCCAGCATTTT.

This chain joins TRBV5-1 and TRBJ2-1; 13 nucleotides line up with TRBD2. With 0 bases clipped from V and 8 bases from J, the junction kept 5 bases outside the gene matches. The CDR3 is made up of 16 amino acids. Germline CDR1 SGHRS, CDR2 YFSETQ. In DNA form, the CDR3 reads TGCGCCAGCAGCTTGGGGGGACTAGCGGGATCCTATGAGCAGTTCTTC. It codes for CASSLGGLAGSYEQFF. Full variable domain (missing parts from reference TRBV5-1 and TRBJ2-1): KAGVTQTPRYLIKTRGQQVTLSCSPISGHRSVSWYQQTPGQGLQFLFEYFSETQRNKGNFPGRFSGRQFSNSRSEMNVSTLELGDSALYLCASSLGGLAGSYEQFFGPGTRLTVL.

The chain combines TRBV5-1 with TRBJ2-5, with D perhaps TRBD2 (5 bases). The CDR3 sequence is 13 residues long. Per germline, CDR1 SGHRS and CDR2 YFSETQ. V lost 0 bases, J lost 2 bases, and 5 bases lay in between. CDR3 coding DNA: TGCGCCAGCAGCTTGGGGACTCAAGAGACCCAGTACTTC. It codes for CASSLGTQETQYF.

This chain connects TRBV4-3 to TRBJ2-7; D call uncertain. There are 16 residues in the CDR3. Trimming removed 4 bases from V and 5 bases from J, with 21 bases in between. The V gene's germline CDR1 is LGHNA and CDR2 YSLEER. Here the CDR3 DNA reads TGCGCCAGCAGCCCTGGAGTGAGTCAGGCCAACCACGAGCAGTACTTC. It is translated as CASSPGVSQANHEQYF.

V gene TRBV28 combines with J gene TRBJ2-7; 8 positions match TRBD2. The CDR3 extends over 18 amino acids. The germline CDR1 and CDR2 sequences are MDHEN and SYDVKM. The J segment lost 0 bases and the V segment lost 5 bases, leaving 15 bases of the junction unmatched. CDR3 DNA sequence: TGTGCCAGCAGTCGAGATTGGCTGGGAAGCGGGAGCTCCTACGAGCAGTACTTC. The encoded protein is CASSRDWLGSGSSYEQYF. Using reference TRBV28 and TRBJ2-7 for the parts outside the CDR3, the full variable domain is DVKVTQSSRYLVKRTGEKVFLECVQDMDHENMFWYRQDPGLGLRLIYFSYDVKMKEKGDIPEGYSVSREKKERFSLILESASTNQTSMYLCASSRDWLGSGSSYEQYFGPGTRLTVT.

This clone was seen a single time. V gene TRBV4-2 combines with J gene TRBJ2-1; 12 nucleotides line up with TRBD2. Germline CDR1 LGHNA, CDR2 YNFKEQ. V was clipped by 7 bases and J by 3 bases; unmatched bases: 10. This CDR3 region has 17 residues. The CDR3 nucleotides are TGTGCCAGCACCACGACTAGCGGGGGTCAACGCTACAATGAGCAGTTCTTC. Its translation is CASTTTSGGQRYNEQFF.

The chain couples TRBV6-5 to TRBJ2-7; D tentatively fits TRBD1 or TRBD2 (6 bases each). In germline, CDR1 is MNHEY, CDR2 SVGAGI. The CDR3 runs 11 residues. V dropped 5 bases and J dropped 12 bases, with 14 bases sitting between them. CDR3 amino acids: CASSTGAPRYF. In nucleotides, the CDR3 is TGTGCCAGCAGTACGGGGGCCCCTCGGTACTTC.

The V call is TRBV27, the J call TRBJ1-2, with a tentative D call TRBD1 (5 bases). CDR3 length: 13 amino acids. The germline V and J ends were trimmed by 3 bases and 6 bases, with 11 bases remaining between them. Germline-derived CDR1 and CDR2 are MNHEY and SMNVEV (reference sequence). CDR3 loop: CASSFSGWDGYTF. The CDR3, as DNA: TGTGCCAGCAGTTTTTCAGGGTGGGATGGCTACACCTTC.

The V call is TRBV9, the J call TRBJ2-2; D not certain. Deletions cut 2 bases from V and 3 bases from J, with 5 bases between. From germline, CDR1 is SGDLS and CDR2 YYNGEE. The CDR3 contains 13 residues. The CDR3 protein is CASSVTDTGELFF. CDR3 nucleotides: TGTGCCAGCAGCGTCACAGACACCGGGGAGCTGTTTTTT. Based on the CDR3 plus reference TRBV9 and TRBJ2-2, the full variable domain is DSGVTQTPKHLITATGQRVTLRCSPRSGDLSVYWYQQSLDQGLQFLIQYYNGEERAKGNILERFSAQQFPDLHSELNLSSLELGDSALYFCASSVTDTGELFFGEGSRLTVL.

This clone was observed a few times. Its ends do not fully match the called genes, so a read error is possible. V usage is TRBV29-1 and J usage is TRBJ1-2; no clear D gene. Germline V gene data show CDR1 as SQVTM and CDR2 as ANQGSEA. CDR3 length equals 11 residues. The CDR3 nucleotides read TGCAGCGTTGAAGATCCCCAGGCGCGCTACTTC. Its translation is CSVEDPQARYF.

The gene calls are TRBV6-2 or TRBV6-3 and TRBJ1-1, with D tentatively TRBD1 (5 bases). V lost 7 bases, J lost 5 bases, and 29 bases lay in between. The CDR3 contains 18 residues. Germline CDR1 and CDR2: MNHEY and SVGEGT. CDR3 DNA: TGTGCCAGCACCCCCTCGAGGGCAGGGTATGGATTGGGGACTGAAGCTTTCTTT. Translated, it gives CASTPSRAGYGLGTEAFF.